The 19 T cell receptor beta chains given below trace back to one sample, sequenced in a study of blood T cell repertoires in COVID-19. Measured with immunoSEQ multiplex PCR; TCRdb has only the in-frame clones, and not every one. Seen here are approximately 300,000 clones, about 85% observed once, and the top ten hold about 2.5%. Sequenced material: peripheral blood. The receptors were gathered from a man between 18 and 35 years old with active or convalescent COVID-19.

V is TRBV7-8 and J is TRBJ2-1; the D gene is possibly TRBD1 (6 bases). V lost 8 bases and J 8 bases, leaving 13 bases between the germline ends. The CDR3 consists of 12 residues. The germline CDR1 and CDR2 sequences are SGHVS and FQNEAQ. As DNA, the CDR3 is TGTGCCAGCTTAGTCAGGGGCCATGAGCAGTTCTTC. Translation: CASLVRGHEQFF.

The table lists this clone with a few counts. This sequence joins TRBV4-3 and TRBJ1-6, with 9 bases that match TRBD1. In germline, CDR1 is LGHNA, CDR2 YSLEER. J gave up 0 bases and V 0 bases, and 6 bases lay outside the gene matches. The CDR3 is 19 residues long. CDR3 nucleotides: TGCGCCAGCAGCCAAGATCTTACAGGGGGCGACTCCTATAATTCACCCCTCCACTTT. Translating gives CASSQDLTGGDSYNSPLHF.

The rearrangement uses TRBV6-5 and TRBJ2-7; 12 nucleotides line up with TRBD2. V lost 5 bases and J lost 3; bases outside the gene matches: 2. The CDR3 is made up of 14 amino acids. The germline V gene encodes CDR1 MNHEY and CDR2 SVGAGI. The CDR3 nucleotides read TGTGCCAGCAGTAGACTAGCGGGAGACTACGAGCAGTACTTC. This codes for CASSRLAGDYEQYF.

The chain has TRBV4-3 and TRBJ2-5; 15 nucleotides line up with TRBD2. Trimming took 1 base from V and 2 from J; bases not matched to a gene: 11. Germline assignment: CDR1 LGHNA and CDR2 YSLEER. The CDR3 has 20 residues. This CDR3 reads CASSQGTRTSGGGSQETQYF. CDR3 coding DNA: TGCGCCAGCAGCCAAGGGACCAGGACTAGCGGGGGGGGGTCGCAAGAGACCCAGTACTTC.

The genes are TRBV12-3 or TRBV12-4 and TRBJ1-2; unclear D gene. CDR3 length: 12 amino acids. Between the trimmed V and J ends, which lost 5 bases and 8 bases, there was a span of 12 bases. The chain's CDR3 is CASSPTPRGYTF. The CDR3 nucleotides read TGTGCCAGCAGTCCTACGCCGCGGGGCTACACCTTC.

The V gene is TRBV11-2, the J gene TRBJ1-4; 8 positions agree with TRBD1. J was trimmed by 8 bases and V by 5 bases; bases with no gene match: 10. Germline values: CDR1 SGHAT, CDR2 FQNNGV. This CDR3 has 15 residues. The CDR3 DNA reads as TGTGCCAGCAGCCGTATCACAGGGGGAGGCGAAAAACTGTTTTTT. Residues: CASSRITGGGEKLFF.

The CDR3 DNA reads TGTGCCAGCAGCCCCCTTCGCAGGGCCGCCCGAGGTAGTGAGCAGTTCTTC. Its protein product is CASSPLRRAARGSEQFF. V gene TRBV7-8 combines with J gene TRBJ2-1; perhaps TRBD1 as D (5 bases). The germline CDR1 and CDR2 sequences are SGHVS and FQNEAQ. The ends were cut back, 5 bases at V and 9 bases at J, with 26 bases in the middle. This CDR3 spans 17 amino acids. The full variable domain, in which reference TRBV7-8 and TRBJ2-1 provide the parts outside the CDR3, is GAGVSQSPRYKVAKRGQDVALRCDPISGHVSLFWYQQALGQGPEFLTYFQNEAQLDKSGLPSDRFFAERPEGSVSTLKIQRTQQEDSAVYLCASSPLRRAARGSEQFFGPGTRLTVL.

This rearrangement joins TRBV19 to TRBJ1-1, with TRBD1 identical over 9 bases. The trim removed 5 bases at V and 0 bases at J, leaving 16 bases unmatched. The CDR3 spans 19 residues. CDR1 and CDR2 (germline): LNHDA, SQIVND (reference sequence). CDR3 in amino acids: CASSAGDRDVINVNTEAFF. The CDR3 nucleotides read TGTGCCAGTAGTGCAGGGGACAGGGATGTTATTAATGTGAACACTGAAGCTTTCTTT.

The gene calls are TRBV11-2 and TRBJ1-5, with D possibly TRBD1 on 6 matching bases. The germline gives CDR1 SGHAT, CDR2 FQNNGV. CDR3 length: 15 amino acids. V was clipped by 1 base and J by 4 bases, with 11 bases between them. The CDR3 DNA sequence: TGTGCCAGCAGCTTAGTCGGGCAGGGGAATCAGCCCCAGCATTTT. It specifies CASSLVGQGNQPQHF.

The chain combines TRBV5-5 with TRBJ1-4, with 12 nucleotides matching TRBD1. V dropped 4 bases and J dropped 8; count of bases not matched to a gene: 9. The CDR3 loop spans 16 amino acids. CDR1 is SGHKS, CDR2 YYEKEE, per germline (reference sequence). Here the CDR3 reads CASSPTGQGAREKLFF. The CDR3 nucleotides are TGTGCCAGCAGCCCAACGGGACAGGGGGCAAGGGAAAAACTGTTTTTT. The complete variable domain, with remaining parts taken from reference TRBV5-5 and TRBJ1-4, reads DAGVTQSPTHLIKTRGQQVTLRCSPISGHKSVSWYQQVLGQGPQFIFQYYEKEERGRGNFPDRFSARQFPNYSSELNVNALLLGDSALYLCASSPTGQGAREKLFFGSGTQLSVL.

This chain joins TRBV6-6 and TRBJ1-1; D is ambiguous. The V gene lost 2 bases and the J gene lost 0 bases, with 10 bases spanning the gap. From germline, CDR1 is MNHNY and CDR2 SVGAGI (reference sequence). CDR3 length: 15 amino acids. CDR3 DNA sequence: TGTGCCAGCAGTTACGACGCAGCGTTGAACACTGAAGCTTTCTTT. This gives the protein CASSYDAALNTEAFF.

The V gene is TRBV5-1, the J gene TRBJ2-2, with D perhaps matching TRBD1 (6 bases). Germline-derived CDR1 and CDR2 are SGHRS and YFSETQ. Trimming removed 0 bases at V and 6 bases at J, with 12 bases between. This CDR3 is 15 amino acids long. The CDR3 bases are TGCGCCAGCAGCTTGGCCAACAGGGCGTCCGGGGAGCTGTTTTTT. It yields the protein CASSLANRASGELFF.

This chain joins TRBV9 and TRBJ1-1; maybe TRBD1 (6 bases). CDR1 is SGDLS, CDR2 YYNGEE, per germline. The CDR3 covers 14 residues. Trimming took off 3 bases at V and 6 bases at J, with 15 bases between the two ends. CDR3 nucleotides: TGTGCCAGCAGCGCCAGGGGAAGTAGGGCTGAAGCTTTCTTT. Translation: CASSARGSRAEAFF.

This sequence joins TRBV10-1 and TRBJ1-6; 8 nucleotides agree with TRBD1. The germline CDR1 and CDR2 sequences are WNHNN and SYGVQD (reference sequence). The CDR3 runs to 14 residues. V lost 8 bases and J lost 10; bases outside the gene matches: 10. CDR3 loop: CASSGQATDSPLHF. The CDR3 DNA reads TGCGCCAGCTCGGGACAGGCGACGGACTCACCCCTCCACTTT.

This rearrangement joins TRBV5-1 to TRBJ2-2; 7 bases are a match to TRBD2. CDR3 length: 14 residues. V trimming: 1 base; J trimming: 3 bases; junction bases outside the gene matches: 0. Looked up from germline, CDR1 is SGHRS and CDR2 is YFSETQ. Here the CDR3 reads CASSLLADTGELFF. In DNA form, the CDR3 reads TGCGCCAGCAGCTTGCTAGCGGACACCGGGGAGCTGTTTTTT.

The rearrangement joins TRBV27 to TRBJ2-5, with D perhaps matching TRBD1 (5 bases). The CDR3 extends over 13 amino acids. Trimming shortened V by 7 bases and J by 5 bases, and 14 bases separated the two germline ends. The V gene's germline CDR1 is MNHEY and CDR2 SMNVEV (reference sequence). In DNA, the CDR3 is TGTGCCAGCATGGGGCAGGCGGACGAGACCCAGTACTTC. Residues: CASMGQADETQYF.

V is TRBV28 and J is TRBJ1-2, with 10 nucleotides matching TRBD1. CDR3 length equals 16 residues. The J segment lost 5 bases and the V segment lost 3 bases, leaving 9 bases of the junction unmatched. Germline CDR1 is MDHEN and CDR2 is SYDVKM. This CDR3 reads CASSLLAGTGVYGYTF. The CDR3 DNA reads TGTGCCAGCAGTTTGTTAGCCGGGACAGGGGTATATGGCTACACCTTC.

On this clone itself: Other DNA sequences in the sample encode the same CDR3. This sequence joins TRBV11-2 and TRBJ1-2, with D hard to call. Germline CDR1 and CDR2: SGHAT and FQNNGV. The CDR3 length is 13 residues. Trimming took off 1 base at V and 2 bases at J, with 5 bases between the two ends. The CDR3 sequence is CASSLGQNYGYTF. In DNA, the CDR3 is TGTGCCAGCAGCTTAGGGCAGAACTATGGCTACACCTTC.

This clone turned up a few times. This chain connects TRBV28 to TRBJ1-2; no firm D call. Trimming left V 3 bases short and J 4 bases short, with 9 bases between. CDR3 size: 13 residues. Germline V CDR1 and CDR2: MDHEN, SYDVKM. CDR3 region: CASSLLRIYGYTF. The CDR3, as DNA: TGTGCCAGCAGTTTGCTCAGAATCTATGGCTACACCTTC.